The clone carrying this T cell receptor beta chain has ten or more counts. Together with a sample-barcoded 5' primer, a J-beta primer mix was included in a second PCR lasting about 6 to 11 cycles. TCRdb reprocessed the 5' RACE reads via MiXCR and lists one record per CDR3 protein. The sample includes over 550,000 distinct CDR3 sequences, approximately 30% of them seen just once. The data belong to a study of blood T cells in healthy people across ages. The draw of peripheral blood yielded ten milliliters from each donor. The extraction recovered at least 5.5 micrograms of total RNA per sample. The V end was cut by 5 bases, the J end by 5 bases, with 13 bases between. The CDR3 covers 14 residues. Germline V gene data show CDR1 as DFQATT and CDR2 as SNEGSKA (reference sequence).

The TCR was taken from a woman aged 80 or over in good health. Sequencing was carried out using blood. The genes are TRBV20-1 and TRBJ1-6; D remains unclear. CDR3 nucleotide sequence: TGCAGTGCTTTCCGGTCTCTAGATAATTCACCCCTCCACTTT. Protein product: CSAFRSLDNSPLHF.